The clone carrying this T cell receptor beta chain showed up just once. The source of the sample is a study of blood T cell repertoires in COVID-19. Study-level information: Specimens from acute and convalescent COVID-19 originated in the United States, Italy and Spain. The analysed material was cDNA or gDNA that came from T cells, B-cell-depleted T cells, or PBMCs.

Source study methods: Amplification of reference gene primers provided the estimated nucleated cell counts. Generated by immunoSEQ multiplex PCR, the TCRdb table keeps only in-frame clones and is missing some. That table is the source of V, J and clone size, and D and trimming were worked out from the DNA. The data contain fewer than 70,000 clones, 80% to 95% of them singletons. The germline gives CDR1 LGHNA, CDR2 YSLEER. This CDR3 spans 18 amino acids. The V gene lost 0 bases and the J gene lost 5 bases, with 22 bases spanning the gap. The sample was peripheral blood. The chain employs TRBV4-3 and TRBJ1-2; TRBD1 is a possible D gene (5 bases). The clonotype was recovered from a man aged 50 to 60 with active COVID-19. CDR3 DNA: TGCGCCAGCAGCCAAGATCGAGACAGCGCCCTCCCCAATTATGGCTACACCTTC. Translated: CASSQDRDSALPNYGYTF.